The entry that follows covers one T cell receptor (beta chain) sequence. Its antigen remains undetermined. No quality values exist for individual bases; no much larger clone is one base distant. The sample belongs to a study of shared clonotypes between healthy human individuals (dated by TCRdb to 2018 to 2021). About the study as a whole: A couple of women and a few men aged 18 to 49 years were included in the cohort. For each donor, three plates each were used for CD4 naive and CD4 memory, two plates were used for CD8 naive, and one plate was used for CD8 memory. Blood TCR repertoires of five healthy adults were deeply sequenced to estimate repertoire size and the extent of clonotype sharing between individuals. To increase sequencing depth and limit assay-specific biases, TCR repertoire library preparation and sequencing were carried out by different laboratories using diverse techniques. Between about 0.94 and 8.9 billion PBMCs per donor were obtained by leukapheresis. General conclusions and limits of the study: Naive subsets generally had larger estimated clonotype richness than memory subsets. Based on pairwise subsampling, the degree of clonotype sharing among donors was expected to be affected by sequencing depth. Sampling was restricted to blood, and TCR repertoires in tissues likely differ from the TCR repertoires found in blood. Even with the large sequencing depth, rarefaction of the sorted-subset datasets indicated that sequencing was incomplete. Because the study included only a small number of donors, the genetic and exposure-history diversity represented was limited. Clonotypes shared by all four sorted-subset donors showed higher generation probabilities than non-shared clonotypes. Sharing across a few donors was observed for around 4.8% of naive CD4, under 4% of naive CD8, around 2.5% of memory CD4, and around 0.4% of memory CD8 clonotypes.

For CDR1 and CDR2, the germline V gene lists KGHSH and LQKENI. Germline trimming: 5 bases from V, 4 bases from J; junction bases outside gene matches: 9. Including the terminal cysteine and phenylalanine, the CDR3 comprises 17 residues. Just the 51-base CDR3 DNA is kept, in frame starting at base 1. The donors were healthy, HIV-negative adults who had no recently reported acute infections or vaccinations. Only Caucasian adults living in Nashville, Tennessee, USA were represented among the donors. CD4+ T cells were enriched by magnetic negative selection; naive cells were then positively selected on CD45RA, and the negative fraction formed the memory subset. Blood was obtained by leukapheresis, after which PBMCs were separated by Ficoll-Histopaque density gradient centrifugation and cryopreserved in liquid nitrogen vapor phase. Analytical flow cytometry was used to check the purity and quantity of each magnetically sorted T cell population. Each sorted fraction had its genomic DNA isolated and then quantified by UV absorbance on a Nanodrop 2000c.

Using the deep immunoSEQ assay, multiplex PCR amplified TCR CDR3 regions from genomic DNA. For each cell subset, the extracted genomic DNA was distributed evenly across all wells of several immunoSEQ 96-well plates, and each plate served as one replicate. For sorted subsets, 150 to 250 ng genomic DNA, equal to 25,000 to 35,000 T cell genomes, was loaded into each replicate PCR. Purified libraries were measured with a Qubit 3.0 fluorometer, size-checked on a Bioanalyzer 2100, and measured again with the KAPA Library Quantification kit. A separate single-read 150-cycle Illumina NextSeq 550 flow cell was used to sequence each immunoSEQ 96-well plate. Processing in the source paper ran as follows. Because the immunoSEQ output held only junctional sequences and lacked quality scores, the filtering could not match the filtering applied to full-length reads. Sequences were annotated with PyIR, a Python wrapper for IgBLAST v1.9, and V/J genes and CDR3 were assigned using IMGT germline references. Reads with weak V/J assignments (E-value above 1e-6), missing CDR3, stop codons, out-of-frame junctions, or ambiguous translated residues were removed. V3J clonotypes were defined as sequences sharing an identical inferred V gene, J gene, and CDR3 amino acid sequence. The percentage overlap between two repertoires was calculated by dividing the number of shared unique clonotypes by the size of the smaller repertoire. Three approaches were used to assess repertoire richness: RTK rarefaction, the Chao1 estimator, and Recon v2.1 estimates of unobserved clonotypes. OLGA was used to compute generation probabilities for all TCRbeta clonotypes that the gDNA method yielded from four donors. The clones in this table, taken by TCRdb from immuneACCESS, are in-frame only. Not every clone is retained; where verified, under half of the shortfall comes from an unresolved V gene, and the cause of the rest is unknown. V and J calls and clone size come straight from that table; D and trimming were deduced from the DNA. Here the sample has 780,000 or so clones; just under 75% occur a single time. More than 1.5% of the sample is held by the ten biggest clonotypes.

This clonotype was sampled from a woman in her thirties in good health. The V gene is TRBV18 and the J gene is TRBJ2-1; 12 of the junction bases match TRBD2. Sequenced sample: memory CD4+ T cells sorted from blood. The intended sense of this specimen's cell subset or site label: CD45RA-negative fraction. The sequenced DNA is TGTGCCAGCTCATCTGGATTCGGGACTAGCGGGTACAATGAGCAGTTCTTC. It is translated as CASSSGFGTSGYNEQFF. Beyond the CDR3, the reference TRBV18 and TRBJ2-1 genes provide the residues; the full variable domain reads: NAGVMQNPRHLVRRRGQEARLRCSPMKGHSHVYWYRQLPEEGLKFMVYLQKENIIDESGMPKERFSAEFPKEGPSILRIQQVVRGDSAAYFCASSSGFGTSGYNEQFFGPGTRLTVL.